This paragraph reports one T cell receptor beta chain. Its cognate antigen is unknown. This record comes from a study of cytomegalovirus exposure and HLA in healthy donors. Study findings and constraints: A list of 150 to 200 TCR beta chains associated with cytomegalovirus was given. Later analysis indicated greater clonal expansion among HLA-associated TCR beta chains than among equally common other chains. Reportedly, cytomegalovirus status was diagnosed with high sensitivity and specificity.

The PCR had 60 Vbeta and 13 Jbeta primers. Clones were sequenced by immunoSEQ multiplex PCR, and TCRdb holds only the in-frame ones, with some missing. This sample carries 60,000 to 85,000 clones, about four fifths of them seen once, and the ten largest clones take 1.5% to 2%. Germline CDR1 is SGHRS and CDR2 is YFSETQ. The trim removed 6 bases at V and 4 bases at J, leaving 15 bases unmatched. This CDR3 region has 16 residues. V usage is TRBV5-1 and J usage is TRBJ1-1; 7 bases fit TRBD1. This TCR was sampled from a man aged 35 to 55 in good health and CMV-seronegative. Material: PBMCs. CDR3 DNA sequence: TGCGCCAGCATGCTCCAGGGGGTTGGGAGTCTCACTGAAGCTTTCTTT. Protein product: CASMLQGVGSLTEAFF.